The next 21 T cell receptor beta chains were all read from a single sample in a study of CD4+ T cells in melanoma. Assay: immunoSEQ multiplex PCR; the TCRdb copy retains only in-frame clones and omits some. The sample shows 110,000 to 150,000 clones, about 90% of them seen only once. Source of these receptors: a human donor with melanoma.

The chain employs TRBV6-6 and TRBJ1-1; TRBD1 is a possible D gene (5 bases). Trimming pared 7 bases from V and 7 bases from J, leaving 22 bases between. The V gene's germline CDR1 is MNHNY and CDR2 SVGAGI (reference sequence). This CDR3 is 15 amino acids long. CDR3: CASIKPGDVKLEAFF. CDR3 nucleotides: TGTGCCAGCATTAAACCCGGGGACGTGAAACTTGAAGCTTTCTTT.

The genes are TRBV2 and TRBJ2-1, with 10 bases that match TRBD1. This CDR3 spans 15 amino acids. Per the germline V gene, CDR1 is SNHLY and CDR2 is FYNNEI. V gave up 2 bases and J gave up 5 bases; unmatched junction bases: 3. Here the CDR3 reads CASSEWDRGNNEQFF. Written as DNA, the CDR3 is TGTGCCAGCAGTGAATGGGACAGGGGAAACAATGAGCAGTTCTTC.

The chain couples TRBV19 to TRBJ2-7; D uncertain. The CDR3 covers 15 residues. V was cut by 1 base and J by 1 base, with 11 bases left in between. Germline lookup yields CDR1 LNHDA and CDR2 SQIVND (reference sequence). The CDR3 region is CASSIGQWDSYEQYF. The CDR3 bases are TGTGCCAGTAGTATAGGACAATGGGATTCCTACGAGCAGTACTTC.

The V gene is TRBV6-1, the J gene TRBJ1-1; 7 nucleotides agree with TRBD1. Germline assignment: CDR1 MNHNS and CDR2 SASEGT. The CDR3 totals 16 residues. V shed 2 bases and J 4 bases; nucleotides not matched to a gene: 10. CDR3 DNA sequence: TGTGCCAGCAGTGAATTCGGCAGGGGGATCTTCACTGAAGCTTTCTTT. Translating it yields CASSEFGRGIFTEAFF.

This clone has just one count. The chain joins TRBV19 to TRBJ2-2, with a possible D match to TRBD2 (5 bases). Germline V lookup: CDR1 LNHDA, CDR2 SQIVND (reference sequence). The length of the CDR3 is 13 residues. Trimming pared 5 bases from V and 6 bases from J, leaving 10 bases between. The CDR3 loop reads CASSYGLPGELFF. In DNA form, the CDR3 reads TGTGCCAGTAGTTATGGACTTCCCGGGGAGCTGTTTTTT.

The chain has TRBV11-2 and TRBJ2-7; D unresolved. Germline V lookup: CDR1 SGHAT, CDR2 FQNNGV. CDR3 length: 11 residues. V was shortened by 6 bases and J by 6 bases, with 9 bases between the two germline ends. The CDR3 DNA reads TGTGCCAGCAGTAGAAACTCCGAGCAGTACTTC. It translates to CASSRNSEQYF.

The V gene is TRBV6-1, the J gene TRBJ1-5, with D maybe TRBD1 (5 bases). Germline CDR1 reads MNHNS; CDR2 reads SASEGT. The CDR3 totals 14 residues. V dropped 2 bases and J dropped 4 bases, with 9 bases sitting between them. The CDR3 loop reads CASSEKGRNQPQHF. The DNA for the CDR3 is TGTGCCAGCAGTGAAAAGGGGAGGAATCAGCCCCAGCATTTT.

V gene TRBV9 combines with J gene TRBJ2-1; TRBD2 matches at 10 bases. Germline assignment: CDR1 SGDLS and CDR2 YYNGEE. The CDR3 length is 15 residues. Trimming cost V 6 bases and J 9 bases; bases outside gene matches: 12. In DNA form, the CDR3 reads TGTGCCAGCAAGAGGGCTAGCGGGGGTCCAGGTGAGCAGTTCTTC. This gives the protein CASKRASGGPGEQFF.

This chain uses TRBV2 with TRBJ2-1; D may be TRBD1 (5 bases). This CDR3 comprises 13 residues. The ends were cut back, 4 bases at V and 5 bases at J, with 9 bases in the middle. Per the germline V gene, CDR1 is SNHLY and CDR2 is FYNNEI. In nucleotides, the CDR3 is TGTGCCAGCAGTGCCGACAGAGACAATGAGCAGTTCTTC. Translation: CASSADRDNEQFF.

This rearrangement joins TRBV7-8 to TRBJ2-2; D not certain. The V gene's germline CDR1 is SGHVS and CDR2 FQNEAQ. The V and J ends lost 6 bases and 6 bases respectively, with 8 bases between them. The CDR3 has 12 amino acids. The CDR3 region has the DNA TGTGCCAGCAGTCTTCCGTCCGGGGAGCTGTTTTTT. Translating gives CASSLPSGELFF.

The V and J genes are TRBV11-2 and TRBJ1-2, with D possibly being TRBD1 (5 bases). Germline values: CDR1 SGHAT, CDR2 FQNNGV. The V end lost 0 bases, the J end lost 8 bases, and 13 bases lay between the germline ends. The length of the CDR3 is 14 residues. The CDR3 DNA follows: TGTGCCAGCAGCTTAGAAAGGGACGGACGCGGCTACACCTTC. Translation gives CASSLERDGRGYTF.

The sample holds one count of this clone. Its ends do not fully match the called genes, so a read error is possible. This specimen includes other DNA sequences encoding the same CDR3. V gene TRBV5-5 combines with J gene TRBJ1-2; maybe TRBD1 (5 bases). This CDR3 comprises 15 residues. Germline CDR1 SGHKS, CDR2 YYEKEE (reference sequence). CDR3 bases: TGTGCCAGCAGCTTACAACAGGCCATTAACTATGGTTACACCTTC. Translated, it gives CASSLQQAINYGYTF.

V is TRBV18 and J is TRBJ1-1; maybe TRBD1 (6 bases). V was pared by 4 bases and J by 1 base, with 10 bases between. The CDR3 loop spans 14 amino acids. Germline lookup yields CDR1 KGHSH and CDR2 LQKENI. The DNA of the CDR3 is TGTGCCAGCTCACTGGGACATCGGAACACTGAAGCTTTCTTT. Translating gives CASSLGHRNTEAFF. The whole variable domain, filled in from reference TRBV18 and TRBJ1-1, reads NAGVMQNPRHLVRRRGQEARLRCSPMKGHSHVYWYRQLPEEGLKFMVYLQKENIIDESGMPKERFSAEFPKEGPSILRIQQVVRGDSAAYFCASSLGHRNTEAFFGQGTRLTVV.

This clone occurred a few times. This sequence joins TRBV2 and TRBJ1-1; 9 bases fit TRBD1. The germline gives CDR1 SNHLY, CDR2 FYNNEI. Trimming cost V 4 bases and J 6 bases; bases outside gene matches: 6. The CDR3 loop spans 14 amino acids. CDR3 sequence (DNA): TGTGCCAGCAGTGCTCTGGGACAGGGCCCTGAAGCTTTCTTT. Protein sequence: CASSALGQGPEAFF.

The V call is TRBV27, the J call TRBJ2-7; D uncertain. The length of the CDR3 is 15 residues. Trimming pared 4 bases from V and 0 bases from J, leaving 13 bases between. The V gene's germline CDR1 is MNHEY and CDR2 SMNVEV (reference sequence). The CDR3 protein is CASSSRPSSSYEQYF. As DNA, the CDR3 is TGTGCCAGCAGTTCCCGACCGAGTTCCTCCTACGAGCAGTACTTC.

The rearrangement joins TRBV5-1 to TRBJ2-5; no firm D call. Germline CDR1 is SGHRS and CDR2 is YFSETQ. The V end was cut by 0 bases, the J end by 1 base, with 4 bases between. The CDR3 has 13 amino acids. The CDR3 DNA sequence: TGCGCCAGCAGCTTGGCACCCCAAGAGACCCAGTACTTC. Protein sequence: CASSLAPQETQYF.

V gene TRBV11-1 combines with J gene TRBJ1-6; D not resolved. Trimming left V 0 bases short and J 9 bases short, with 15 bases between. The germline gives CDR1 SGHAT, CDR2 FQDESV (reference sequence). This CDR3 is built from 16 residues. The CDR3 sequence: CASSLASNRWGSPLHF. Written as DNA, the CDR3 is TGTGCCAGCAGCTTAGCTTCGAACAGATGGGGTTCACCCCTCCACTTT.

J is TRBJ2-5 and V is TRBV11-2; TRBD1 matches 7 bases. The tail of the sequence fits TRBJ2-7 better, so the J call may be wrong. Germline V gene sequence: CDR1 SGHAT, CDR2 FQNNGV. The CDR3 sequence is 17 residues long. The CDR3 region is CASSRKLTGVPSYEQYF. DNA of the CDR3: TGTGCCAGCAGCCGAAAACTCACAGGGGTCCCTTCCTACGAGCAGTACTTC.

The chain couples TRBV29-1 to TRBJ2-4; the match to TRBD1 covers 7 bases. J gave up 5 bases and V 4 bases, and 2 bases lay outside the gene matches. Germline V lookup: CDR1 SQVTM, CDR2 ANQGSEA. This CDR3 is built from 12 residues. The CDR3 sequence: CSVAGTENIQYF. The CDR3 nucleotides read TGCAGCGTTGCCGGGACAGAAAACATTCAGTACTTC.

This clone was seen only once. This chain connects TRBV6-5 to TRBJ1-1, with a tentative D call TRBD1 (6 bases). The CDR3 runs 14 residues. The germline V and J ends were trimmed by 6 bases and 0 bases, with 11 bases remaining between them. The germline V gene encodes CDR1 MNHEY and CDR2 SVGAGI. The chain's CDR3 is CASRNGQLNTEAFF. Here the CDR3 DNA reads TGTGCCAGCAGGAACGGACAGCTGAACACTGAAGCTTTCTTT.

The chain links TRBV5-1 to TRBJ2-5, with D possibly matching TRBD2 (6 bases). The CDR3 runs to 15 residues. Looked up from germline, CDR1 is SGHRS and CDR2 is YFSETQ. The V gene lost 0 bases and the J gene lost 5 bases, with 14 bases spanning the gap. CDR3 residues: CASSLVGGVYETQYF. CDR3 in DNA: TGCGCCAGCAGCTTGGTCGGAGGGGTTTACGAGACCCAGTACTTC.